Listed here is a single TCR beta chain. The antigen it recognizes is unknown. Per-nucleotide qualities are absent, and no much larger clonotype sits a single base away. In total, just over 650 healthy bone marrow donors made up the cohort. All cohort members were sampled while nominally healthy, although unrecorded immune exposures were likely present. The donor was CMV seronegative and belonged to the group of 352 seronegative cohort members. Every donor gave a peripheral blood sample, and the peripheral blood mononuclear cells from that sample were used for TCR beta sequencing. The Qiagen DNeasy Blood Extraction Kit was used to extract genomic DNA from the blood cell samples. This entry comes from a study of cytomegalovirus exposure and HLA in healthy donors (dated by TCRdb to about 2017). For the study in its entirety: An earlier analysis of approximately 640 of the donors reported more than 250 Gb of sequence data and roughly 100 million unique TCR beta sequences from 190 million or so T cells. An early release covering roughly 580 HLA-typed donors comprised about 300 gigabases of sequencing data and tens of millions of unique TCR sequences. Among the roughly 400 genotyped donors, about 85% belonged to the genetic ancestry cluster associated with self-reported Caucasian donors. The aim of the study was to test whether cataloging public T cell receptors could identify signatures of past pathogen exposure. The study used immunosequencing to profile the T cell repertoires of under 700 subjects and linked those repertoires to cytomegalovirus serostatus. Besides the first cohort of under 700 subjects, a separate validation cohort made up of roughly 120 different subjects was used. High-throughput TCR immunosequencing, statistical association of individual TCRs with disease status, and machine learning were combined to predict cytomegalovirus infection status. A later analysis re-examined previously published TCR beta repertoires from more than 600 donors and added high-resolution HLA genotyping to investigate patterns of TCR occurrence. The later analysis used no new phenotypic data to find candidate immune exposures, relying instead on TCR beta sequences and their occurrence across donors. An earlier analysis of approximately 630 of the donors applied high-throughput TCR beta sequencing to assess whether each TCR beta V gene segment acted as functional or pseudogenic. Donor age, sex, ethnicity and CMV serostatus were compiled alongside the repertoire data. A later genetic analysis used genome-wide SNP genotypes for about three fifths of the 666 donors, treating that subset as a discovery cohort. All discovery cohort repertoires had been generated on a single sequencing platform. HLA typing covered class I and class II loci at four-digit resolution. Typing coverage differed by locus: A, B, C, DRB1 and DQB1 were typed in about 620-630 donors, DQA1 in 522, DPA1 in some 610, and DPB1 in 400 to 480. Because of strong linkage in the cohort, roughly five DR-DQ haplotypes were treated as single units for association and clustering. Among around 400 genotyped donors of the cohort, an average of about 240,000 unique TCR beta nucleotide sequences were sequenced per donor, roughly 18% of them non-productive. The investigation overall reported the following: Because counts were too low, more than 15 rarely observed V segments, including chromosome 9 orphons, were left out of the earlier analysis of about 620 of the donors. Strong co-occurrence of HLA alleles, especially DR and DQ, made assigning TCR associations to individual alleles difficult. Specific HLA alleles were associated with 15,000 to 20,000 TCR beta sequences at a false discovery rate of 0.05 in a later analysis. Most TCR sequences were seen in very few donors, while some public TCRs were found in many individuals. It was suggested by the authors that the approach could potentially be generalized to other disease states and immunological phenotypes. Because HLA typing was unavailable for some donors at each locus, only the typed subset was used in association tests. A later genetic analysis associated a missense DCLRE1C variant with V-gene and J-gene trimming of TCR beta chains, and an independent cohort replicated the association. The study gave a list of about 150 TCR beta chains associated with cytomegalovirus. Linkage disequilibrium might explain the correlated functional status among segregating V segments, but an unknown experimental factor could not be excluded. A later analysis found that TCR association rates varied across HLA loci, with DRB1 alleles showing the most associated TCRs and HLA-C alleles the fewest. In a later analysis, several top co-occurrence clusters were reported to appear linked to parvovirus B19, influenza, CMV and Epstein-Barr virus. CMV serostatus was the only immune exposure information available for the cohort. Sequencing depth was assumed to be roughly uniform across donors in the presence/absence analyses, though that assumption may not hold. In an earlier analysis of 587 of the donors, most TCR beta V segments appeared in productive rearrangements about 87% or about 30% of the time, broadly matching IMGT annotations. In a later analysis, most CMV-associated TCR beta chains were found to appear HLA-restricted, with HLA associations seemingly driven largely by CMV exposure. A further reported finding was that TCR beta sequences accurately predicted the HLA-A and HLA-B alleles for most subjects in the first cohort. This cohort had only TCR beta chains sequenced, and the lack of alpha or paired-chain data limited which features could be detected. A group of highly shared sequence variants was considered likely to be a technical artifact of the sequencing pipeline. Compared with equally common non-associated chains, HLA-associated TCR beta chains in a later analysis were more clonally expanded and had lower generation probabilities. According to a later genetic analysis, donors in an Asian-associated ancestry cluster had fewer N-insertions in productive TCRs than the approximately 630-donor mean. The 87-base-pair reads could not distinguish some IMGT-functional V segments, including TRBV6-2 and TRBV6-3, so those segments were excluded. In vitro tests confirmed that a few of the cytomegalovirus-associated TCR beta chains recognize cytomegalovirus antigens. The classifier was reported to diagnose cytomegalovirus status with high specificity and sensitivity in both the original and validation cohorts.

Taken from cysteine to phenylalanine, the CDR3 has 15 residues. Solely the CDR3 DNA is kept, with 45 bases framed from the first base. The germline V gene specifies LGHNA as CDR1 and YSLEER as CDR2. Trimming removed 1 base from V and 0 bases from J, leaving 9 bases between the germline ends. Libraries were prepared through the immunoSEQ multiplex PCR assay. The multiplex PCR relied on a mix of 60 forward primers for TCR Vbeta segments and 13 reverse primers for TCR Jbeta segments. Amplification of the CDR3 region of rearranged TCR beta genes was performed with a multiplex PCR assay on genomic DNA. The Illumina HiSeq System was used to sequence the amplified TCR beta libraries as 87-base-pair reads. In the original analysis: Across the 500 to 850 repertoires, a later analysis counted roughly 84 million unique TCR beta chains, approximately 12 million of which were shared by at least two donors. Raw reads were error-corrected and collapsed into unique sequences by a nearest-neighbor algorithm in which closely related sequences were merged to remove PCR and sequencing errors. CDR3 sequences were aligned to IMGT reference sequences to assign V, D and J gene segments. Each retained sequence needed at least a six-nucleotide match to both a V gene segment and a J gene segment. A rearrangement was called productive if the CDR3 had no stop codons and remained in frame with V and J, and every other rearrangement was called non-productive. Following IMGT convention, CDR3 was defined as the stretch from the second conserved V-encoded cysteine up to the conserved J-encoded phenylalanine. Sequences without an unambiguous match to a single V gene segment were excluded from the earlier analysis of about 600 of the donors. An earlier analysis of fewer than 650 of the donors classified V segments as functional when productive rearrangements were above 56.7% and as segregating when the standard deviation between donors was above 5%. A statistical classification framework was built to diagnose cytomegalovirus status from the catalog of TCR beta chain sequences. In a later analysis, V and J genes were assigned by comparing TCR nucleotide sequences against IMGT/GENE-DB human TR gene sequences. The TCRdist pipeline was used in a later analysis to assign CDR3 sequences and most-parsimonious VDJ recombination scenarios. In a later analysis, each TCR beta chain was defined by its CDR3 amino acid sequence together with its V-gene family, and reads without a unique V-gene family were excluded. As a way to deal with suspected cross-contamination and a sequencing artifact, a later analysis dropped 450 to 600 nucleotide sequences that were highly shared and had low generation probability. In a later analysis, a clonal expansion index was calculated for each public chain from normalized within-repertoire ranks of inferred template counts. In a later analysis, generation probabilities were computed with a VDJ recombination model fitted to out-of-frame rearrangements, and the resulting probabilities were checked against IGoR. A later analysis scored TCR-TCR, TCR-HLA and TCR-CMV co-occurrence with hypergeometric tests, applying a repertoire-size bias correction to TCR pairs. In a later analysis, false discovery rates were estimated by permuting HLA or CMV assignments 20 times. A later analysis grouped co-occurring TCRs with DBSCAN, adding TCRdist sequence similarity when clustering within HLA-allele-positive subsets. Co-occurrence clustering excluded repertoires with fewer than 30,000 or more than 120,000 public chains, plus five with anomalous nucleotide sharing. The table comes from immuneACCESS by way of TCRdb, which keeps in-frame sequences with V and J called. Part of the clones is missing from these tables; in studies checked, under half for an unresolved V gene and the rest for unknown reasons. V, J and clone size derive from that table, while D and trimming were established from the DNA sequence. Across this sample there are roughly 200,000 clones, with 70% to 80% seen only once. The ten largest make up under 0.75% of the sample.

This chain joins TRBV4-3 to TRBJ1-2; the D region possibly corresponds to TRBD1 (5 bases align). The TCR sequence derives from a woman aged 35 to 49 in good health and CMV-seronegative. The sequenced sample was PBMCs. DNA sequence: TGCGCCAGCAGCCAAGCAGGGTTAGCTAACTATGGCTACACCTTC. Its protein reads: CASSQAGLANYGYTF.